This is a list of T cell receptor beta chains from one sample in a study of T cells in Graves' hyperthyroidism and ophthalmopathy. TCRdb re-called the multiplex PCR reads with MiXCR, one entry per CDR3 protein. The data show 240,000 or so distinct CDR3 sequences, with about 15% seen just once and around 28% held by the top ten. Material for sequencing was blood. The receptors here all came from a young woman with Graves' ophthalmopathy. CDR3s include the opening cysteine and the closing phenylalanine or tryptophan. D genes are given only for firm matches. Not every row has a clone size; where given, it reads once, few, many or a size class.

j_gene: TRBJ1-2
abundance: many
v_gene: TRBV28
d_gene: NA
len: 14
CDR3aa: CASTGDGHLVGYTF
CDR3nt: TGTGCCAGCACAGGTGACGGGCACCTCGTGGGCTACACCTTC

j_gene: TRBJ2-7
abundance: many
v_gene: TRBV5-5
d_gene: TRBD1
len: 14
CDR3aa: CASSLEGQGIEQYF
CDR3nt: TGTGCCAGCAGCTTGGAGGGACAGGGGATCGAGCAGTACTTC

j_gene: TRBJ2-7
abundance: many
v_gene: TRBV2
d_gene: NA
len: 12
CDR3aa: CASTGSIYEQYF
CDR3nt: TGTGCCAGCACAGGGTCTATCTACGAGCAGTACTTC

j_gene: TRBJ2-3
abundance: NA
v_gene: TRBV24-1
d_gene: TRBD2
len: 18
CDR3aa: CATSETTGAGGSTDTQYF
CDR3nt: TGTGCCACCAGTGAAACTACAGGCGCGGGGGGGAGCACAGATACGCAGTATTTT

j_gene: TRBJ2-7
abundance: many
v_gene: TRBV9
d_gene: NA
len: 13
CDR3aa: CASSVIPSYEQYF
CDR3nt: TGTGCCAGCAGCGTTATTCCCTCCTACGAGCAGTACTTC

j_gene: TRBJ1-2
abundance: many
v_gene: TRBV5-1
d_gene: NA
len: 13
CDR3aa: CASSSTGRYGYTF
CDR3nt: TGCGCCAGCAGCTCAACAGGGAGGTATGGCTACACCTTC

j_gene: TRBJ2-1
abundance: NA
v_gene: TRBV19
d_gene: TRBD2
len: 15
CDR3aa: CASSETSGNYNEQFF
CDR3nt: TGTGCCAGTAGCGAGACTAGCGGAAACTACAATGAGCAGTTCTTC

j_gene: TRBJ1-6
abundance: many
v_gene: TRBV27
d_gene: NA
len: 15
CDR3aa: CASSLESSYNSPLHF
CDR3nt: TGTGCCAGCAGTTTAGAGAGCTCCTATAATTCACCCCTCCACTTT

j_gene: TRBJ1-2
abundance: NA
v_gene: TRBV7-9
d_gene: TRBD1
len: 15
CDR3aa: CASSPLLPDGQEETF
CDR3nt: TGTGCCAGCAGTCCCCTCCTCCCTGATGGACAGGAGGAAACCTTC

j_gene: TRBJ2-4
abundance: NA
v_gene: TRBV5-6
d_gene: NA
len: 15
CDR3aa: CASSPSPPAKNIQYF
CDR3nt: TGTGCCAGCAGCCCTTCGCCCCCGGCCAAAAACATTCAGTACTTC

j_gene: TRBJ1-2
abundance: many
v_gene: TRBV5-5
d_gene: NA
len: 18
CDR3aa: CASSLAYVRQGSNYGYTF
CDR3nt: TGTGCCAGCAGCTTGGCCTATGTGAGGCAGGGATCTAACTATGGCTACACCTTC

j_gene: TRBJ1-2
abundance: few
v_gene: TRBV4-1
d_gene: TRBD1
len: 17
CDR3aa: CASSRNLYQGAVDGYTF
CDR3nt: TGCGCCAGCAGTCGCAATTTATATCAGGGGGCTGTGGATGGCTACACCTTC

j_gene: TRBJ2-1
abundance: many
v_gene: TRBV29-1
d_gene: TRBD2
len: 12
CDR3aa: CSAIGLANEQFF
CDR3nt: TGCAGCGCCATAGGACTAGCCAATGAGCAGTTCTTC

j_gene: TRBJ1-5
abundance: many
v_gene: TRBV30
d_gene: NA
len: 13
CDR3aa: CAWSYSSNQPQHF
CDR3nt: TGTGCCTGGAGTTACAGTAGCAATCAGCCCCAGCATTTT

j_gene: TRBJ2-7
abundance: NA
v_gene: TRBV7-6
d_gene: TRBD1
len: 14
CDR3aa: CASSLEDRVHEQYF
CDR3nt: TGTGCCAGCAGCTTAGAGGACAGGGTACACGAGCAGTACTTC

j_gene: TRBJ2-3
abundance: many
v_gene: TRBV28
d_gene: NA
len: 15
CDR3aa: CASSLTGGSTDTQYF
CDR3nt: TGTGCCAGCAGTTTAACCGGGGGAAGTACAGATACGCAGTATTTT